Shown below are 27 T cell receptor beta chains from a single sample sequenced in a study of CD8 T cells in ankylosing spondylitis. Findings and caveats of the study: A TCR beta motif made of 7 to 9 highly homologous variants seemed typical of ankylosing spondylitis blood.

For these TCRs, the target antigens are not known. Using its own MiXCR run on the 5' RACE reads, TCRdb lists one record per CDR3 protein. The profile covers over 600,000 distinct CDR3 sequences, with around 20% appearing a single time and under 20% taken by the ten largest. Material: blood, either unsorted or a sorted T cell fraction (not recorded which). The receptors here all came from a male donor with ankylosing spondylitis.

This clonotype was seen more than once but under ten times. In DNA, the CDR3 is TGTGCCAGCAGACCCTCTAGGGGTGAGCAGTTCTTC. Translation gives CASRPSRGEQFF. The chain couples TRBV6-2 or TRBV6-3 to TRBJ2-1; D is perhaps TRBD1 (5 bases). V lost 6 bases to trimming and J lost 9 bases, with 12 bases between them. Germline CDR1 MNHEY, CDR2 SVGEGT. This CDR3 has 12 residues.

This clonotype was seen a handful of times. This sequence joins TRBV5-6 and TRBJ1-2, with D unresolved. Trimming stripped 0 bases from V and 3 bases from J, with 21 bases between. Germline assignment: CDR1 SGHDT and CDR2 YYEEEE. The CDR3 covers 18 residues. The chain's CDR3 is CASSLEGQAGSGYYGYTF. The CDR3 bases are TGTGCCAGCAGCTTGGAAGGTCAGGCTGGGAGCGGCTACTATGGCTACACCTTC.

This clonotype was observed a few times. V and J are TRBV11-2 and TRBJ2-3, with D possibly TRBD1 on 6 matching bases. V gave up 0 bases and J gave up 3 bases, with 7 bases separating them. The length of the CDR3 is 14 residues. Germline V CDR1 and CDR2: SGHAT, FQNNGV. In DNA form, the CDR3 reads TGTGCCAGCAGCTTAGAACAGGGTACAGATACGCAGTATTTT. This gives the protein CASSLEQGTDTQYF. Looking up the rest from reference TRBV11-2 and TRBJ2-3 gives the full variable domain: EAGVAQSPRYKIIEKRQSVAFWCNPISGHATLYWYQQILGQGPKLLIQFQNNGVVDDSQLPKDRFSAERLKGVDSTLKIQPAKLEDSAVYLCASSLEQGTDTQYFGPGTRLTVL.

The CDR3 sequence is CSAPLGGNTEAFF. Here the CDR3 DNA reads TGCAGTGCGCCGTTGGGGGGCAACACTGAAGCTTTCTTT. The chain recombines TRBV20-1 with TRBJ1-1; the D gene is possibly TRBD1 (6 bases). The CDR3 is made up of 13 amino acids. V was cut by 6 bases and J by 2 bases, with 13 bases left in between. Germline V CDR1 and CDR2: DFQATT, SNEGSKA (reference sequence).

This clonotype has a handful of counts. This rearrangement joins TRBV7-6 to TRBJ2-2; D not certain. Per germline, CDR1 SGHVS and CDR2 FNYEAQ. V lost 4 bases, J lost 1 base, and 7 bases lay in between. This CDR3 is 14 amino acids long. This chain's CDR3 is CASSSPLNTGELFF. The DNA for the CDR3 is TGTGCCAGCAGCTCGCCACTGAACACCGGGGAGCTGTTTTTT.

This clonotype has just a few counts. The V gene is TRBV4-1, the J gene TRBJ2-3; D is possibly TRBD2 (6 bases). Germline V lookup: CDR1 MGHRA, CDR2 YSYEKL. The germline V and J ends were trimmed by 8 bases and 0 bases, with 21 bases remaining between them. The CDR3 spans 17 residues. The CDR3 nucleotides are TGCGCCAGCGCATTCCGAGGGCGGGGTACTAGCACAGATACGCAGTATTTT. It codes for CASAFRGRGTSTDTQYF.

CDR3 DNA: TGTGCCAGCAGCTTAGAGGGACAGGCGCAATCGCCGCCGTTCTTC. Translated: CASSLEGQAQSPPFF. The chain joins TRBV7-8 to TRBJ2-1; 8 bases align to TRBD1. The V segment lost 1 base and the J segment 15 bases; nucleotides outside the gene matches: 14. In germline, CDR1 is SGHVS, CDR2 FQNEAQ. The CDR3 spans 15 residues.

This chain's CDR3 is CASSFSAGGHDGEQFF. CDR3 DNA sequence: TGTGCCAGCAGTTTCTCCGCGGGGGGCCACGACGGTGAGCAGTTCTTC. This chain links TRBV12-3 or TRBV12-4 with TRBJ2-1, with 8 bases matching TRBD2. The CDR3 loop spans 16 amino acids. V gave up 3 bases and J gave up 9 bases; unmatched junction bases: 13.

The table lists this clonotype with many counts. The J gene is TRBJ2-7, the V gene TRBV29-1; D is unresolved. V was pared by 5 bases and J by 2 bases, with 7 bases between. This CDR3 is 11 amino acids long. Per germline, CDR1 SQVTM and CDR2 ANQGSEA. The DNA for the CDR3 is TGCAGCGTTTCGACCACCTACGAGCAGTACTTC. Its translation: CSVSTTYEQYF.

CDR3 loop: CASSLPGPLAGELFF. CDR3 sequence (DNA): TGCGCCAGCAGCTTACCGGGACCCTTGGCCGGGGAGCTGTTTTTT. The chain employs TRBV5-1 and TRBJ2-2, with D perhaps TRBD1 or TRBD2 (5 bases each). The CDR3 has 15 residues. V was cut by 2 bases and J by 6 bases, with 14 bases left in between. CDR1 is SGHRS, CDR2 YFSETQ, per germline.

This clonotype was seen only a few times. The chain uses TRBV7-8 and TRBJ1-5, with a weak D call TRBD1 (5 bases). V lost 3 bases to trimming and J lost 7 bases, with 10 bases between them. Germline V gives CDR1 SGHVS, CDR2 FQNEAQ. The CDR3 length is 13 residues. The DNA of the CDR3 is TGTGCCAGCAGCTTTTCGTGGGACCAGCCCCAGCATTTT. Protein: CASSFSWDQPQHF. The full variable domain, completed using reference TRBV7-8 and TRBJ1-5, is GAGVSQSPRYKVAKRGQDVALRCDPISGHVSLFWYQQALGQGPEFLTYFQNEAQLDKSGLPSDRFFAERPEGSVSTLKIQRTQQEDSAVYLCASSFSWDQPQHFGDGTRLSIL.

This rearrangement joins TRBV5-6 to TRBJ2-5, with D perhaps matching TRBD1 (5 bases). V shed 2 bases and J shed 5 bases, with 19 bases lying between them. This CDR3 contains 16 residues. Germline V CDR1 and CDR2: SGHDT, YYEEEE. CDR3 loop: CASSFRARGIVETQYF. The CDR3 nucleotides are TGTGCCAGCAGCTTCCGAGCTAGGGGAATTGTCGAGACCCAGTACTTC.

The V call is TRBV12-3 or TRBV12-4, the J call TRBJ1-1; D remains unclear. The ends were cut back, 2 bases at V and 2 bases at J, with 9 bases in the middle. CDR3 length: 14 residues. The CDR3: CASSLTELNTEAFF. CDR3 coding DNA: TGTGCCAGCAGTTTAACAGAGTTAAACACTGAAGCTTTCTTT.

The chain combines TRBV27 with TRBJ2-3; D may be TRBD2 (6 bases). CDR1 MNHEY and CDR2 SMNVEV come from the germline V gene (reference sequence). The CDR3 totals 14 residues. Trimming left V 6 bases short and J 2 bases short, with 12 bases between. The CDR3 here is CASRLAGDTDTQYF. CDR3 DNA: TGTGCCAGCAGACTAGCTGGGGACACAGATACGCAGTATTTT.

The sample holds a few counts of this clonotype. The gene calls are TRBV12-3 or TRBV12-4 and TRBJ2-1; D could derive from TRBD1 or TRBD2 (6 bases each). The CDR3 sequence is 17 residues long. The ends were cut back, 5 bases at V and 3 bases at J, with 20 bases in the middle. CDR3: CASSPGADGGDYNEQFF. CDR3 sequence (DNA): TGTGCCAGCAGTCCAGGGGCGGATGGAGGGGACTACAATGAGCAGTTCTTC.

The gene calls are TRBV25-1 and TRBJ2-3; 7 bases fit TRBD2. Germline CDR1 is MGHDK and CDR2 is SYGVNS. The CDR3 contains 17 residues. V shed 1 base, J shed 5 bases, and the junction held 12 bases outside the gene matches. The CDR3 loop is CASSESWRGRGRDTQYF. The CDR3 region has the DNA TGTGCCAGCAGTGAATCTTGGCGCGGGAGAGGTCGAGATACGCAGTATTTT.

The chain has TRBV7-9 and TRBJ2-3; TRBD2 aligns across 10 bases. Germline values: CDR1 SEHNR, CDR2 FQNEAQ (reference sequence). J was trimmed by 5 bases and V by 2 bases; bases with no gene match: 4. CDR3 length: 15 amino acids. The CDR3 DNA sequence: TGTGCCAGCAGCTTAACTAGCGGGGATGGAGATACGCAGTATTTT. It codes for CASSLTSGDGDTQYF.

This clonotype has more than one count but fewer than ten. The chain has TRBV20-1 and TRBJ2-5; 12 nucleotides match TRBD1. The CDR3 spans 14 residues. Germline V gene lookup returns CDR1 DFQATT and CDR2 SNEGSKA (reference sequence). V dropped 6 bases and J dropped 4; count of bases not matched to a gene: 6. The CDR3 sequence is CSARDRGRGETQYF. In nucleotides, the CDR3 is TGCAGTGCACGGGACAGGGGGCGCGGAGAGACCCAGTACTTC.

This clonotype showed up just a few times. The rearrangement uses TRBV20-1 and TRBJ2-7, with 10 bases aligning to TRBD1. CDR3 size: 14 residues. Germline lookup yields CDR1 DFQATT and CDR2 SNEGSKA (reference sequence). V lost 3 bases, J lost 2 bases, and 4 bases stayed unmatched. This CDR3 reads CSASEGTGAYEQYF. Written as DNA, the CDR3 is TGCAGTGCTAGTGAGGGGACAGGGGCCTACGAGCAGTACTTC.

This clonotype was counted only a few times. The genes are TRBV20-1 and TRBJ2-7; no clear D gene. The CDR3 sequence is 13 residues long. Germline values: CDR1 DFQATT, CDR2 SNEGSKA (reference sequence). V was pared by 4 bases and J by 2 bases, with 12 bases between. The CDR3 coding sequence is TGCAGTGCTATGAGGTCCACTACCTACGAGCAGTACTTC. This encodes CSAMRSTTYEQYF.

This chain uses TRBV18 with TRBJ1-3; 8 bases agree with TRBD1. Germline loops: CDR1 KGHSH, CDR2 LQKENI. The CDR3 spans 17 residues. The V and J ends lost 4 bases and 6 bases, in that order; junction bases with no gene match: 14. The CDR3 nucleotides are TGTGCCAGCTCACAGGGGACAGGTTACGCTCTGGAAAACACCATATATTTT. Residues: CASSQGTGYALENTIYF. The variable domain in full, with the rest retrieved from reference TRBV18 and TRBJ1-3, is NAGVMQNPRHLVRRRGQEARLRCSPMKGHSHVYWYRQLPEEGLKFMVYLQKENIIDESGMPKERFSAEFPKEGPSILRIQQVVRGDSAAYFCASSQGTGYALENTIYFGEGSWLTVV.

This chain joins TRBV6-5 and TRBJ1-2; maybe TRBD1 (5 bases). Trimming took off 0 bases at V and 8 bases at J, with 10 bases between the two ends. The germline gives CDR1 MNHEY, CDR2 SVGAGI. The length of the CDR3 is 13 residues. The CDR3 region is CASSYSEGEGYTF. The CDR3 DNA reads TGTGCCAGCAGTTACTCCGAAGGGGAAGGCTACACCTTC.

The CDR3, as DNA: TGTGCCAGCACCCCGCGGGGTACGCAGTATTTT. It encodes CASTPRGTQYF. The chain is built from TRBV21-1 and TRBJ2-3; TRBD2 was called by the table and not checked on the DNA. TRBV21-1 is designated a pseudogene. There are 11 residues in the CDR3.

The chain links TRBV6-4 to TRBJ2-2; D is possibly TRBD1 (6 bases). CDR3 length: 17 amino acids. Germline CDR1 and CDR2: MRHNA and SNTAGT. V was clipped by 6 bases and J by 0 bases, with 17 bases between them. This CDR3 is CASSLNRGHANTGELFF. The CDR3 region has the DNA TGTGCCAGCAGCCTTAATAGGGGACATGCGAACACCGGGGAGCTGTTTTTT.

This clonotype showed up just a few times. The rearrangement joins TRBV27 to TRBJ1-2; possibly TRBD1 for D (6 bases). CDR1 and CDR2 (germline): MNHEY, SMNVEV (reference sequence). The CDR3 spans 14 residues. Between the trimmed V and J ends, which lost 0 bases and 6 bases, there was a span of 11 bases. The CDR3 sequence: CASSLSGGRNGYTF. CDR3 nucleotide sequence: TGTGCCAGCAGTTTATCCGGGGGGCGGAATGGCTACACCTTC.

This clonotype was found once. V and J are TRBV28 and TRBJ1-5; no clear D gene. CDR3 size: 14 residues. Germline V CDR1 and CDR2: MDHEN, SYDVKM. Deletions cut 11 bases from V and 6 bases from J, with 20 bases between. This CDR3 reads CAGRKVGSAQPQHF. The CDR3 DNA reads TGTGCCGGGAGGAAGGTGGGGTCTGCTCAGCCCCAGCATTTT. Full variable domain (missing parts from reference TRBV28 and TRBJ1-5): DVKVTQSSRYLVKRTGEKVFLECVQDMDHENMFWYRQDPGLGLRLIYFSYDVKMKEKGDIPEGYSVSREKKERFSLILESASTNQTSMYLCAGRKVGSAQPQHFGDGTRLSIL.

The chain has TRBV4-1 and TRBJ1-2; D is ambiguous. The CDR3 is made up of 16 amino acids. CDR1 is MGHRA and CDR2 is YSYEKL in the germline V gene. Between the trimmed V and J ends, which lost 1 base and 2 bases, there was a span of 14 bases. As DNA, the CDR3 is TGCGCCAGCAGCCAAGCTGTTACAAGGCCGAACTATGGCTACACCTTC. This encodes CASSQAVTRPNYGYTF.